One sample yielded the 17 T cell receptor beta chains listed below, sequenced in a study of T-cell reconstitution after alpha-beta-depleted transplantation in children. For TCRbeta, the library was prepared with unique molecular identifiers. MiXCR, run by TCRdb on the PCR reads, gives a single entry per CDR3 protein. The table shows 750,000 to 950,000 distinct CDR3 sequences, with 16% occurring only once. The sample consisted of PBMCs, mostly from graft donor cells, taken 360 days after TCRalphabeta/CD19-depleted stem cell transplant. The origin of the receptors is a male patient younger than 18 who had a stem cell transplant for acute lymphoblastic leukemia, so the T cells may come from the graft donor.

J is TRBJ2-1 and V is TRBV24-1, with a weak D call TRBD2 (5 bases). V was shortened by 4 bases and J by 5 bases, with 8 bases between the two germline ends. CDR1 and CDR2 from the germline V gene are KGHDR and SFDVKD. The CDR3 is 13 residues long. CDR3 DNA sequence: TGTGCCACCAGTGACGGGATCAACAATGAGCAGTTCTTC. It specifies CATSDGINNEQFF.

The gene calls are TRBV4-1 and TRBJ2-1, with unresolved D. The CDR3 spans 15 residues. With 4 bases removed from V and 6 bases from J, the gap between germline ends came to 16 bases. The germline V gene encodes CDR1 MGHRA and CDR2 YSYEKL. The DNA for the CDR3 is TGCGCCAGCAGCCTTTTAAGGGTGAGAGGCAATGAGCAGTTCTTC. This gives the protein CASSLLRVRGNEQFF.

This clonotype was detected only a few times. This chain links TRBV12-3 or TRBV12-4 with TRBJ2-1; TRBD1 might be the D (6 bases). The CDR3 runs 18 residues. Trimming shortened V by 1 base and J by 0 bases, and 16 bases separated the two germline ends. CDR3 loop: CASSLGLLRGSSYNEQFF. The CDR3 nucleotides read TGTGCCAGCAGTTTAGGTCTTCTTAGGGGGAGCTCCTACAATGAGCAGTTCTTC.

This clonotype was found a few times. The chain has TRBV18 and TRBJ2-3; 11 bases are shared with TRBD2. Looked up from germline, CDR1 is KGHSH and CDR2 is LQKENI. There are 17 residues in the CDR3. The J segment lost 7 bases and the V segment lost 2 bases, leaving 11 bases of the junction unmatched. CDR3 nucleotide sequence: TGTGCCAGCTCACCAATGTATAGCGGGAGGGCCTTCAATACGCAGTATTTT. It is translated as CASSPMYSGRAFNTQYF.

This clonotype was observed a handful of times. V gene TRBV7-9 combines with J gene TRBJ2-1, with D possibly being TRBD2 (6 bases). This CDR3 is 15 amino acids long. Germline V gene lookup returns CDR1 SEHNR and CDR2 FQNEAQ (reference sequence). V lost 2 bases to trimming and J lost 6 bases, with 14 bases between them. The CDR3 region is CASSLLGGIGNEQFF. DNA for the CDR3: TGTGCCAGCAGCTTATTGGGCGGGATTGGCAATGAGCAGTTCTTC.

The chain joins TRBV7-3 to TRBJ2-1; D might be TRBD1 (5 bases). Trimming removed 1 base at V and 4 bases at J, with 11 bases between. From germline, CDR1 is SGHTA and CDR2 FQGTGA. The CDR3 totals 15 residues. For the CDR3, the DNA is TGTGCCAGCAGCTTAAGGCGTGGGGCATACAATGAGCAGTTCTTC. Protein: CASSLRRGAYNEQFF.

This clonotype has a handful of counts. The chain combines TRBV24-1 with TRBJ1-4; 9 positions match TRBD1. Germline lookup yields CDR1 KGHDR and CDR2 SFDVKD. The CDR3 loop spans 18 amino acids. With 4 bases clipped from V and 3 bases from J, the junction kept 11 bases outside the gene matches. The CDR3 DNA follows: TGTGCCACCAGTGAACTGAGGGACAGGGATGAGGCTAATGAAAAACTGTTTTTT. The encoded protein is CATSELRDRDEANEKLFF.

This sequence joins TRBV27 and TRBJ2-7; 11 bases line up with TRBD1. Per the germline V gene, CDR1 is MNHEY and CDR2 is SMNVEV (reference sequence). The CDR3 loop spans 14 amino acids. V lost 6 bases to trimming and J lost 6 bases; unmatched junction nucleotides: 7. As DNA, the CDR3 is TGTGCCAGCAGCCCCGGGACAGGGGGTTTCGAGCAGTACTTC. Translated: CASSPGTGGFEQYF.

The V call is TRBV6-1, the J call TRBJ1-1, with D possibly TRBD1 on 5 matching bases. V was trimmed by 7 bases and J by 5 bases, leaving 20 bases between them. Germline-derived CDR1 and CDR2 are MNHNS and SASEGT. The CDR3 consists of 15 residues. CDR3 nucleotides: TGTGCCAGCACACCCCCAGGGCCAGGGAAGACTGAAGCTTTCTTT. This sequence encodes CASTPPGPGKTEAFF.

The chain is built from TRBV20-1 and TRBJ2-5, with D perhaps TRBD2 (6 bases). This CDR3 comprises 14 residues. V gave up 3 bases and J gave up 7 bases, with 18 bases separating them. The germline CDR1 and CDR2 sequences are DFQATT and SNEGSKA (reference sequence). The CDR3: CSARGDFTTGTQYF. The CDR3 DNA reads as TGCAGTGCTAGGGGGGACTTTACTACAGGGACCCAGTACTTC.

The rearrangement joins TRBV6-2 or TRBV6-3 to TRBJ2-5, with unresolved D. V lost 3 bases, J lost 5 bases, and 19 bases lay in between. The germline gives CDR1 MNHEY, CDR2 SVGEGT. The length of the CDR3 is 16 residues. The CDR3 spells CASSYATQAPRETQYF. CDR3 bases: TGTGCCAGCAGTTATGCCACACAAGCCCCAAGGGAGACCCAGTACTTC.

V is TRBV20-1 and J is TRBJ2-7; 14 bases map to TRBD2. This CDR3 has 17 residues. V was clipped by 4 bases and J by 4 bases; unmatched bases: 12. Germline V gene data show CDR1 as DFQATT and CDR2 as SNEGSKA (reference sequence). This CDR3 reads CSATWTSGRPLLYEQYF. The CDR3 DNA reads as TGCAGTGCTACATGGACTAGCGGGAGGCCCTTACTATACGAGCAGTACTTC.

This clonotype came up a few times. This chain uses TRBV7-8 with TRBJ2-2; either TRBD1 or TRBD2 may supply D (5 bases each). This CDR3 has 17 residues. V was trimmed by 5 bases and J by 0 bases, leaving 16 bases between them. Germline CDR1 and CDR2: SGHVS and FQNEAQ. The CDR3 reads CASSLRPGRSNTGELFF. The CDR3 coding sequence is TGTGCCAGCAGCCTGCGTCCGGGACGATCGAACACCGGGGAGCTGTTTTTT. The full variable domain, completed using reference TRBV7-8 and TRBJ2-2, is GAGVSQSPRYKVAKRGQDVALRCDPISGHVSLFWYQQALGQGPEFLTYFQNEAQLDKSGLPSDRFFAERPEGSVSTLKIQRTQQEDSAVYLCASSLRPGRSNTGELFFGEGSRLTVL.

V is TRBV29-1 and J is TRBJ1-2; D uncertain. CDR1 and CDR2 (germline): SQVTM, ANQGSEA. V lost 5 bases and J lost 7, with 11 bases in between. The CDR3 runs 11 residues. The CDR3 DNA reads as TGCAGCGTTTCTGGGGTCCGTGGCTACACCTTC. Residues: CSVSGVRGYTF. The full variable domain, with the rest looked up from reference TRBV29-1 and TRBJ1-2, is SAVISQKPSRDICQRGTSLTIQCQVDSQVTMMFWYRQQPGQSLTLIATANQGSEATYESGFVIDKFPISRPNLTFSTLTVSNMSPEDSSIYLCSVSGVRGYTFGSGTRLTVV.

This clonotype was counted only a few times. The V gene is TRBV5-1, the J gene TRBJ2-5, with D tentatively TRBD2 (7 bases). V lost 0 bases and J 5 bases, leaving 11 bases between the germline ends. This CDR3 spans 14 amino acids. Germline V gene data show CDR1 as SGHRS and CDR2 as YFSETQ. The CDR3 is CASSLDGGHETQYF. CDR3 in DNA: TGCGCCAGCAGCTTGGACGGGGGGCACGAGACCCAGTACTTC.

This chain connects TRBV14 to TRBJ2-1; TRBD2 matches 7 bases. This CDR3 is 11 amino acids long. From germline, CDR1 is SGHDN and CDR2 FVKESK. J was trimmed by 6 bases and V by 10 bases; bases with no gene match: 3. The CDR3 DNA is TGTGCCACCGGGGGGAGCAATGAGCAGTTCTTC. Amino acid sequence: CATGGSNEQFF.

V and J are TRBV19 and TRBJ2-3; TRBD2 agrees at 7 bases. This CDR3 is built from 15 residues. The junction had 8 bases not matched to a gene; V was cut back by 3 bases and J by 5 bases. CDR1 is LNHDA and CDR2 is SQIVND in the germline V gene (reference sequence). CDR3 DNA: TGTGCCAGTAGTATCGAACTAGCGAACGGAGATACGCAGTATTTT. It specifies CASSIELANGDTQYF.